Below are 5 T cell receptor beta chains sequenced from a single sample in a study of blood T cells in healthy people across ages. A sample-barcoded 5' primer and a J-beta primer mix were used in a second PCR of roughly 7 to 11 cycles. Each CDR3 protein is one row after TCRdb ran MiXCR on the 5' RACE reads. The sample carries 730,000 or so distinct CDR3 sequences, roughly two fifths recorded once. Source material: blood. The receptor set was obtained from an elderly man in good health.

This clonotype occurred a few times. An end of the junction differs from the germline gene, which may be a read error. The chain is built from TRBV13 and TRBJ2-1; D gene ambiguous. The CDR3 has 13 residues. Germline V gene data show CDR1 as PRHDT and CDR2 as FYEKMQ (reference sequence). CDR3 sequence: CASSLVGPNEQFF. CDR3 DNA: TGTGCCAGCAGTTTAGTAGGGCCCAATGAGCAGTTCTTC.

This clonotype came up a few times. The genes are TRBV7-3 and TRBJ2-1; 9 nucleotides agree with TRBD2. The CDR3 is made up of 15 amino acids. V lost 4 bases to trimming and J lost 8 bases; unmatched junction nucleotides: 9. Germline V gene data show CDR1 as SGHTA and CDR2 as FQGTGA. The CDR3 nucleotides read TGTGCCAGCAGCTCCCTTTTAGCGGGAGCGGATGAGCAGTTCTTC. Translated: CASSSLLAGADEQFF.

V gene TRBV29-1 combines with J gene TRBJ2-1; a weak D match, TRBD2 (6 bases). V lost 6 bases and J lost 4, with 10 bases in between. Germline CDR1 and CDR2: SQVTM and ANQGSEA. This CDR3 has 12 residues. The CDR3 loop is CSVAGNYNEQFF. The CDR3 coding sequence is TGCAGCGTAGCGGGTAATTACAATGAGCAGTTCTTC.

As regards this clonotype: One base away lies a much larger clone, so this may be a sequencing read error. The V and J genes are TRBV20-1 and TRBJ2-1; TRBD2 matches 8 bases. The CDR3 contains 14 residues. Losses at the gene ends were 5 bases for V and 9 bases for J; bases not matched to a gene: 12. Per the germline V gene, CDR1 is DFQATT and CDR2 is SNEGSKA (reference sequence). The CDR3 sequence is CSALETSEMGEQFF. CDR3 coding DNA: TGCAGTGCTCTGGAGACTAGCGAGATGGGTGAGCAGTTCTTC.

This clonotype has a handful of counts. The chain employs TRBV2 and TRBJ1-2, with 8 bases lining up with TRBD1. Germline-derived CDR1 and CDR2 are SNHLY and FYNNEI. V shed 5 bases and J 8 bases; nucleotides not matched to a gene: 4. This CDR3 comprises 12 residues. CDR3 region: CASSTGGEGYTF. DNA for the CDR3: TGTGCCAGCAGTACAGGGGGGGAAGGCTACACCTTC.